Below are 10 T cell receptor beta chains sequenced from a single sample in a study of CD8 T cells in ankylosing spondylitis (dated by TCRdb to about 2017). Their specific antigens are unknown. Library creation used 5' RACE. Sequenced using an Illumina HiSeq 2500. The raw public reads went through TCRdb reprocessing: fastp at Q25, MiXCR clone calling, in-frame beta chains kept. Each CDR3 protein gets just one entry, which takes the most common genes and DNA from the rows behind it. The sample profile shows tens of thousands of distinct CDR3 sequences; roughly 9% of them were found once. The ten biggest clones cover roughly 29% of the sample. The study at large found these results: A TCR beta motif of several highly homologous amino acid variants appeared characteristic of blood from ankylosing spondylitis patients.

The specimen sequenced was blood, either unsorted or a sorted T cell fraction (not recorded which). The origin of the receptors is a male donor with ankylosing spondylitis.

There are a few counts of this clonotype. The chain combines TRBV12-3 or TRBV12-4 with TRBJ2-2; perhaps TRBD2 as D (5 bases). V was shortened by 10 bases and J by 8 bases, with 14 bases between the two germline ends. The CDR3 is made up of 12 amino acids. This CDR3 is CATPLGDGELFF. In DNA form, the CDR3 reads TGTGCCACCCCATTGGGAGATGGGGAGCTGTTTTTT.

The CDR3 DNA reads TGTGCCAGCAGCGTAGGTAACACCGCGGTCTTACGATGGGAGACCCAGTACTTC. Translated, it gives CASSVGNTAVLRWETQYF. The genes are TRBV9 and TRBJ2-5; the D is unclear. V was cut by 0 bases and J by 5 bases, with 23 bases left in between. Germline CDR1 is SGDLS and CDR2 is YYNGEE. CDR3 length: 18 residues.

CDR3 bases: TGCAGTGCTAACACCCACGACAGGGGGGAAACCGGGGAGCTGTTTTTT. Its translation is CSANTHDRGETGELFF. The V gene is TRBV20-1, the J gene TRBJ2-2; 9 bases are a match to TRBD1. Germline lookup yields CDR1 DFQATT and CDR2 SNEGSKA (reference sequence). V gave up 4 bases and J gave up 5 bases; unmatched junction bases: 11. The CDR3 loop spans 16 amino acids.

The chain combines TRBV7-2 with TRBJ1-5, with TRBD1 matching 8 bases. Per the germline V gene, CDR1 is SGHTA and CDR2 is FQGNSA. The V gene end was trimmed by 5 bases and the J gene end by 0 bases; junction bases not matched to a gene: 3. The CDR3 extends over 15 amino acids. The CDR3 region is CASSRDRSSNQPQHF. The DNA of the CDR3 is TGTGCCAGCAGCCGGGACAGGAGTAGCAATCAGCCCCAGCATTTT.

This clonotype was seen only a few times. The V gene is TRBV7-6, the J gene TRBJ2-5; 10 bases fit TRBD2. The V gene's germline CDR1 is SGHVS and CDR2 FNYEAQ. The CDR3 totals 19 residues. J gave up 3 bases and V 5 bases, and 18 bases lay outside the gene matches. CDR3 nucleotides: TGTGCCAGCAGCGTCATCTCCGGGGGACTAGCGAGCGGAGAAGAGACCCAGTACTTC. Its protein is CASSVISGGLASGEETQYF.

The gene calls are TRBV9 and TRBJ1-1, with 9 bases aligning to TRBD1. CDR3 length: 15 amino acids. The V and J ends lost 3 bases and 1 base, in that order; junction bases with no gene match: 4. The germline gives CDR1 SGDLS, CDR2 YYNGEE. The CDR3 bases are TGTGCCAGCAGCGGGGGGACAGGGTGGAACACTGAAGCTTTCTTT. It codes for CASSGGTGWNTEAFF.

This clonotype was found once. The CDR3 region is CASSHSANQPQHF. The CDR3 nucleotides are TGTGCCAGCAGCCACAGTGCGAATCAGCCCCAGCATTTT. V is TRBV7-6 and J is TRBJ1-5; D unclear. The CDR3 runs to 13 residues. Germline assignment: CDR1 SGHVS and CDR2 FNYEAQ. The V end was cut by 5 bases, the J end by 4 bases, with 9 bases between. Drawing the rest from reference TRBV7-6 and TRBJ1-5, the complete variable domain is GAGVSQSPRYKVTKRGQDVALRCDPISGHVSLYWYRQALGQGPEFLTYFNYEAQQDKSGLPNDRFSAERPEGSISTLTIQRTEQRDSAMYRCASSHSANQPQHFGDGTRLSIL.

In its sample, this clonotype was seen a few times. V and J are TRBV6-5 and TRBJ1-2, with 12 positions matching TRBD1. There are 16 residues in the CDR3. CDR1 MNHEY and CDR2 SVGAGI come from the germline V gene. V was pared by 0 bases and J by 4 bases, with 3 bases of the junction left unmatched. CDR3 protein: CASSYSGTGGLYGYTF. CDR3 nucleotide sequence: TGTGCCAGCAGTTACTCCGGGACAGGGGGCCTCTATGGCTACACCTTC.

Ten or more counts support this clonotype. The V and J genes are TRBV29-1 and TRBJ2-7, with 7 bases fitting TRBD1. The V gene's germline CDR1 is SQVTM and CDR2 ANQGSEA. The CDR3 length is 12 residues. V gave up 6 bases and J gave up 1 base; unmatched junction bases: 3. The CDR3 sequence is CSVTGTSYEQYV. DNA for the CDR3: TGCAGCGTGACAGGGACATCCTACGAGCAGTACGTC.

This clonotype came up many times. The chain carries TRBV27 and TRBJ2-1; no firm D call. The length of the CDR3 is 15 residues. Trimming took 4 bases from V and 2 from J, leaving 12 bases between them. Germline V gene data show CDR1 as MNHEY and CDR2 as SMNVEV (reference sequence). The CDR3: CASSSLVRPYNEQFF. DNA for the CDR3: TGTGCCAGCAGTTCCCTAGTAAGACCCTACAATGAGCAGTTCTTC.